This T cell receptor beta chain was recovered during a study of human T cells and chemical hapten exposure. At the level of the study: Each patient's scalp received weekly diphenylcyclopropenone throughout the approximately 23-week study. Patches that contained 0.01% DPC were applied to the upper back and read at 6 days.

TCRdb called the RACE reads again in MiXCR, with one record for every CDR3 protein. The sample includes roughly 88,000 distinct CDR3 sequences, approximately 9.9% of them seen just once. The study, taken as a whole, reports: As the donors had alopecia, their immune response may differ from healthy people's. The count of PT1 expanded TCRs correlated positively with patch test score.

To note about this clonotype: The antigen remains undetermined.

This CDR3 is built from 17 residues. The trim removed 1 base at V and 8 bases at J, leaving 9 bases unmatched. CDR1 SGHVS and CDR2 FNYEAQ come from the germline V gene. The sample's time point: pre-sensitization, week 0. Treatment given: therapeutic diphenylcyclopropenone sensitization with weekly scalp DPC. The sequence was obtained from a woman between 40 and 50 years old with alopecia areata. Some clones in this sample may be carry-over from other donors' samples. The chain joins TRBV7-6 to TRBJ2-1; 12 bases fit TRBD2. Source: whole blood, taken in connection with sensitization to the hapten diphenylcyclopropenone (DPC). This CDR3 reads CASSLGASGGASDEQFF. DNA for the CDR3: TGTGCCAGCAGCTTAGGCGCTAGCGGGGGGGCTAGCGATGAGCAGTTCTTC.